This T cell receptor (beta chain) was recorded in a study of CD8 T cells in Susac syndrome. Study-wide points: The authors acknowledged that the study's TCR sequencing and HLA analysis involved relatively few individuals.

With random hexamers, reverse transcription was performed on 0.5 to 1 ug of RNA. Multiplex PCR with immunoSEQ amplified the TCR beta CDR3 across 54 Vbeta and 13 Jbeta. MiXCR, run by TCRdb on the immunoSEQ multiplex PCR reads, gives a single entry per CDR3 protein. Altogether about 200,000 distinct CDR3 sequences are present, roughly 94% being singletons, with the ten largest covering approximately 0.094%. Germline V gene data show CDR1 as DFQATT and CDR2 as SNEGSKA (reference sequence). There are 15 residues in the CDR3. V was pared by 7 bases and J by 3 bases, with 6 bases of the junction left unmatched. TCR beta sequencing was performed on blood CD8+ and CD4+ T cells. TEMRA cells were enriched by FACS, and CD4+ and CD8+ T cells were negatively isolated. Points on this clonotype: Its antigen is unidentified.

The chain recombines TRBV20-1 with TRBJ2-1; 13 bases match TRBD2. This clonotype originated in a human donor in good health. Input material: CD4+ T cells from PBMCs. The CDR3 sequence: CSGTSGRGGYNEQFF. The CDR3 region has the DNA TGCAGTGGGACTAGCGGGAGAGGGGGCTACAATGAGCAGTTCTTC.